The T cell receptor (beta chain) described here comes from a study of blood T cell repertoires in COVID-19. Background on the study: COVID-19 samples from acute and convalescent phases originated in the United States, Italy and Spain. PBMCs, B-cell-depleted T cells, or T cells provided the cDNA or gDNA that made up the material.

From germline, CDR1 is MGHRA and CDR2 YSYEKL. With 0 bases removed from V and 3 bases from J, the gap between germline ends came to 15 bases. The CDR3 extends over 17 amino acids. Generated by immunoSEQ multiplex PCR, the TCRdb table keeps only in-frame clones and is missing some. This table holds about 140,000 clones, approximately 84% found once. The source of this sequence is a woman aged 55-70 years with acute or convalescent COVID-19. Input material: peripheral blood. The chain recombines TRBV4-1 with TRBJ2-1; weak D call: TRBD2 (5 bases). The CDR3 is CASSQDFWERIYNEQFF. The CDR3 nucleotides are TGCGCCAGCAGCCAAGATTTTTGGGAGAGGATCTACAATGAGCAGTTCTTC.